The rows below give T cell receptor beta chains drawn from one sample of a study of OX40 agonist ivuxolimab in advanced cancers. Sequencing was performed with immunoSEQ multiplex PCR; in TCRdb, only in-frame clones are kept and a portion is missing. Of around 66,000 clones in the sample, approximately 90% were seen once. The material sequenced was CD4+ or CD8+ T cells sorted from blood, taken in a trial of the OX40 agonist ivuxolimab. These receptors were collected from an adult with an advanced solid tumor such as melanoma, head and neck, liver or kidney cancer. The CDR3 runs from the conserved cysteine through the conserved F or W. A D gene is named only where the DNA matches it firmly. Rows give clone size only sometimes, using once, few, many, or a class for an expanded clone.

j_call d_call v_call clone_size cdr3_nt cdr3_aa
TRBJ2-1 TRBD2 TRBV10-3 once TGTGCCATCAGTGAAAGCGCCTCCGGGACTAGCTCTGGGAATGAGCAGTTCTTC CAISESASGTSSGNEQFF
TRBJ2-7 NA TRBV10-2 once TGCGCCAGCAGTGAGTTCTACGAGCAGTACTTC CASSEFYEQYF
TRBJ2-3 NA TRBV7-9 NA TGTGCCAGCAGCTTAGGGCCCACAGATACGCAGTATTTT CASSLGPTDTQYF
TRBJ1-5 NA TRBV7-8 NA TGTGCCAGCAGCTTAGCGGGCGGGGGCAATCAGCCCCAGCATTTT CASSLAGGGNQPQHF
TRBJ2-2 NA TRBV10-1 NA TGCGCCAGCAGTGAGTCAACCCACGGGGAGCTGTTTTTT CASSESTHGELFF
TRBJ2-2 NA TRBV7-7 once TGTGCTAGCAGCACCCGGAGGGGGAGGGACACCGGGGAGCTGTTTTTT CASSTRRGRDTGELFF
TRBJ2-2 TRBD1 TRBV10-2 NA TGCGCCAGCAGTAACGGACAGGGGGCCGGGGAGCTGTTTTTT CASSNGQGAGELFF
TRBJ2-7 TRBD1 TRBV27 NA TGTGCCAGCAGGACTCGACAGGGGCCTTGGGAGCAGTACTTC CASRTRQGPWEQYF
TRBJ1-6 NA TRBV7-9 NA TGTGCCAGCAGCTTAGTGGCAGGGCTTCATTCACCCCTCCACTTT CASSLVAGLHSPLHF
TRBJ2-5 TRBD2 TRBV5-1 once TGCGCCAGCGCGGGGGGCATGGAGGAGACCCAGTACTTC CASAGGMEETQYF
TRBJ2-1 TRBD1 TRBV12-5 NA TGTGCTAGTGGTTTGGGGACAGGGTGGAATGAGCAGTTCTTC CASGLGTGWNEQFF
TRBJ2-7 TRBD1 TRBV23-1 NA TGCGCCAGCACCGGACAGGGGCCCCCCTCGGCCTCCTACGAGCAGTACTTC CASTGQGPPSASYEQYF
TRBJ1-5 NA TRBV21-1 NA TGTGCCAGCAGCAAAGCCCGTGGGGTTTGGAGCAATCAGCCCCAGCATTTT CASSKARGVWSNQPQHF
TRBJ2-7 NA TRBV21-1 NA TGTGCCAGCAGCAAAGCATCCGGACAGGGGAACTACGAGCAGTACTTC CASSKASGQGNYEQYF
TRBJ2-2 NA TRBV7-5 NA TGTGTCAGAATCACCGCCCAGGAGAACACCGGGGAGCTGTTTTTT CVRITAQENTGELFF
TRBJ2-7 TRBD1 TRBV2 once TGTGCCAGCAAAGGGACAGGGGCCTACGAGCAGTACTTC CASKGTGAYEQYF
TRBJ2-3 NA TRBV2 NA TGTGCCAGCACCAGACAGGCCAGCACAGATACGCAGTATTTT CASTRQASTDTQYF
TRBJ1-2 NA TRBV7-9 once TGTGCCAGCAGCTTAAGGGCCGGGACCCTGGGCGGCTACACCTTC CASSLRAGTLGGYTF
TRBJ2-1 TRBD1 TRBV30 once TGTGCCTGGAGTAAACCACAGGGGGCGCGGAATGAGCAGTTCTTC CAWSKPQGARNEQFF
TRBJ2-7 NA TRBV6-5 NA TGTGCCAGCAGTTACCCTACTTACGAGCAGTACTTC CASSYPTYEQYF
TRBJ1-2 NA TRBV13 NA TGTGCCAGCAGCGACGCAGGGGTTGGCTATGGCTACACCTTC CASSDAGVGYGYTF
TRBJ2-2 NA TRBV6-1 NA TGTGCCAGCCTTGGCGAAACCGGGGAGCTGTTTTTT CASLGETGELFF
TRBJ2-5 NA TRBV21-1 once TGTGCCTGGACCAGGGTTGAAGAGACCCAGTACTTC CAWTRVEETQYF
TRBJ2-3 TRBD2 TRBV5-6 NA TGTGCCAGCAGCTTGGAGTTAGCGGGGGCCCGGGGTACGCAGTATTTT CASSLELAGARGTQYF
TRBJ2-7 NA TRBV6-5 NA TGTGCCAGCAGTTATTGGGTAGGGGGGCGGGATGAGCAGTACTTC CASSYWVGGRDEQYF
TRBJ2-2 NA TRBV7-7 NA TGTGCTAGCAGCCTCGGTCCCGGCTACACCGGGGAGCTGTTTTTT CASSLGPGYTGELFF
TRBJ2-7 NA TRBV7-9 NA TGTGCCAGCCAACGTGACTCCTACGAGCAGTACTTC CASQRDSYEQYF
TRBJ2-7 NA TRBV7-9 NA TGTGCCAGCAGCTGGAATGGCCTGGAGGAAGACGAGCAGTACTTC CASSWNGLEEDEQYF
TRBJ1-6 TRBD1 TRBV7-9 NA TGTGCCAGCAGCTTAGATCCAGGGGGCTTTTCACCCCTCCACTTT CASSLDPGGFSPLHF
TRBJ2-1 TRBD1 TRBV28 NA TGTGCCTCGACAGGGCCCTCCTACAATGAGCAGTTCTTC CASTGPSYNEQFF
TRBJ2-1 TRBD2 TRBV7-2 NA TGTGCCAGCAGCTTAGTTCCTAGCGGGGGTGGTGAGCAGTTCTTC CASSLVPSGGGEQFF
TRBJ2-1 TRBD1 TRBV30 NA TGTGCCTGGACTTATGGACAGGGCATGGATGAGCAGTTCTTC CAWTYGQGMDEQFF
TRBJ2-1 NA TRBV7-9 NA TGTGCCAGCAGCTTAGTCGGGACACGTGAGCAGTTCTTC CASSLVGTREQFF
TRBJ1-4 NA TRBV9 NA TGTGCCAGCAGCGTCTTACAGGGAGGCGGGGCTGATGAAAAACTGTTTTTT CASSVLQGGGADEKLFF
TRBJ2-5 TRBD2 TRBV11-2 NA TGTGCCAGCAGCTTAGTCCTAGGCGGGGGGGCGGAGACCCAGTACTTC CASSLVLGGGAETQYF
TRBJ2-7 NA TRBV7-6 NA TGTGCCAGCAGCTTAGGTGGATTTGACGAGCAGTACTTC CASSLGGFDEQYF
TRBJ2-4 NA TRBV4-1 NA TGCGCCAGCAGCCAGTTTGTGGTCGGCAACAAAAACATTCAGTACTTC CASSQFVVGNKNIQYF
TRBJ1-3 TRBD1 TRBV7-9 NA TGTGCCAGCAGCTCCACAGGGGGCGGTGACACCATATATTTT CASSSTGGGDTIYF
TRBJ1-1 TRBD1 TRBV7-9 NA TGTGCCAGCAGCCCTCCCGGGACAGGAAACACTGAAGCTTTCTTT CASSPPGTGNTEAFF
TRBJ2-3 TRBD2 TRBV15 NA TGTGCCACCAGCGGGACTAGCGGGGGTACCCACGGCACAGATACGCAGTATTTT CATSGTSGGTHGTDTQYF
TRBJ2-7 NA TRBV4-1 NA TGCGCCAGCAGCCACGCGGACGCTAACGAGCAGTACTTC CASSHADANEQYF
TRBJ1-2 NA TRBV5-6 NA TGTGCCAGCAGCAAAAGGGACTCCTATTACTATGGCTACACCTTC CASSKRDSYYYGYTF
TRBJ1-6 NA TRBV6-6 NA TGTGCCAGCAGTTACCAATTGGCCCGGGAAATCAGAGTCCTCCACTTT CASSYQLAREIRVLHF
TRBJ1-6 NA TRBV5-6 NA TGTGCCAGCAGCCCTGGACTCCTAAGCTCCTATAATTCACCCCTCCACTTT CASSPGLLSSYNSPLHF
TRBJ2-1 NA TRBV7-2 NA TGTGCCAGCAGCTTAGCCCTAGTTGGGAGAGAGCAGTTCTTC CASSLALVGREQFF
TRBJ1-1 NA TRBV6-1 NA TGTGCCAGCAGTGAGTGGGGAGGGGATTCTGAAGCTTTCTTT CASSEWGGDSEAFF
TRBJ2-7 NA TRBV7-9 NA TGTGCCAGCATCCCCGTCGTTGGCTACGAGCAGTACTTC CASIPVVGYEQYF
TRBJ1-2 TRBD1 TRBV5-4 NA TGTGCCAGCAGCTTGGCCGGGACAGGGGACGGCTACACCTTC CASSLAGTGDGYTF
TRBJ2-1 TRBD1 TRBV5-6 NA TGTGCCAGCAGCTTTGGGACAGCGAACTACAATGAGCAGTTCTTC CASSFGTANYNEQFF
TRBJ2-7 NA TRBV6-1 NA TGTGCCAGCAGTGCTGCGGGGAGCTCCTACGAGCAGTACTTC CASSAAGSSYEQYF
TRBJ1-1 NA TRBV11-2 NA TGTGCCAGCAGCTTTAGGACAGCGAACACTGAAGCTTTCTTT CASSFRTANTEAFF
TRBJ2-1 NA TRBV29-1 NA TGCAGCGTTGACCCCTCCGGAGGCCCGGTTTACAATGAGCAGTTCTTC CSVDPSGGPVYNEQFF
TRBJ2-7 NA TRBV11-2 NA TGTGCCAGCAGCTATACTTCCTACGAGCAGTACTTC CASSYTSYEQYF
TRBJ1-1 NA TRBV2 NA TGTGCCAGCAGTGAAGCTTTCTTT CASSEAFF
TRBJ1-3 NA TRBV2 NA TGTGCCAGCAGTGTATGGGGGCCAGAGAGTCCCTTCTCTGGAAACACCATATATTTT CASSVWGPESPFSGNTIYF